The 23 T cell receptor beta chains given below trace back to one sample, sequenced in a study of blood T cell repertoires in COVID-19 (TCRdb year 2020). The library was produced with the immunoSEQ multiplex PCR assay. Entries here come from immuneACCESS through TCRdb and include only in-frame sequences with V and J called. Some clones fail to appear in such tables; in the studies checked, an unresolved V gene covers under half of the shortfall, and the cause of the remainder is unknown. This sample gives more than 110,000 clones in total; over 75% of them show up just once. 35% to 50% of the sample goes to the ten largest clones. Sequencing was performed on peripheral blood. Receptor source: a human donor in a cohort sampled during active COVID-19.

The rearrangement uses TRBV9 and TRBJ1-5; 7 nucleotides match TRBD1. V shed 0 bases, J shed 4 bases, and the junction held 4 bases outside the gene matches. Germline V gives CDR1 SGDLS, CDR2 YYNGEE. CDR3 length: 15 residues. CDR3 protein: CASSVGQGLNQPQHF. CDR3 bases: TGTGCCAGCAGCGTAGGACAGGGTTTAAATCAGCCCCAGCATTTT.

V gene TRBV7-2 combines with J gene TRBJ2-1, with a weak D call TRBD1 (6 bases). The CDR3 covers 14 residues. Per germline, CDR1 SGHTA and CDR2 FQGNSA. Trimming cost V 5 bases and J 2 bases, with 10 bases left between them. The CDR3 here is CASSPGTTYNEQFF. CDR3 sequence (DNA): TGTGCCAGCAGCCCCGGGACAACCTACAATGAGCAGTTCTTC.

This clone was observed many times. The genes are TRBV6-4 and TRBJ2-2; 7 bases map to TRBD2. V lost 4 bases, J lost 2 bases, and 4 bases stayed unmatched. The CDR3 sequence is 15 residues long. Looked up from germline, CDR1 is MRHNA and CDR2 is SNTAGT. The CDR3 DNA reads TGTGCCAGCAGTGCCGGGACTACAAACACCGGGGAGCTGTTTTTT. Its translation is CASSAGTTNTGELFF.

The chain recombines TRBV30 with TRBJ2-1; TRBD1 might be the D (5 bases). Germline V gene sequence: CDR1 GTSNPN, CDR2 SVGIG (reference sequence). The CDR3 is made up of 12 amino acids. Trimming removed 4 bases from V and 10 bases from J, with 14 bases in between. Here the CDR3 DNA reads TGTGCCTGGACTAAGGGGCTGGGGGAGCAGTTCTTC. It specifies CAWTKGLGEQFF.

The V and J genes are TRBV7-9 and TRBJ2-1; 10 bases are shared with TRBD2. Germline CDR1 and CDR2: SEHNR and FQNEAQ (reference sequence). After removal of 8 bases from V and 10 bases from J, the junction contained 11 bases not matched to a gene. This CDR3 comprises 14 residues. In DNA, the CDR3 is TGTGCCAGCGGGGGGCAGCGGGAGGGGAGCGAGCAGTTCTTC. Translation: CASGGQREGSEQFF.

The CDR3 spells CARRAYEQYF. The CDR3 bases are TGTGCCAGGAGGGCCTACGAGCAGTACTTC. The rearrangement joins TRBV27 to TRBJ2-7; maybe TRBD2 (5 bases). Trimming left V 9 bases short and J 2 bases short, with 5 bases between. The CDR3 spans 10 residues. Per the germline V gene, CDR1 is MNHEY and CDR2 is SMNVEV (reference sequence).

Notes on this clone: The same CDR3 can be traced to other DNA sequences in this sample. The V gene is TRBV9, the J gene TRBJ1-2; D gene uncertain. The CDR3 is made up of 13 amino acids. Germline lookup yields CDR1 SGDLS and CDR2 YYNGEE. V was cut by 2 bases and J by 2 bases, with 7 bases left in between. The CDR3 DNA reads as TGTGCCAGCAGCGTGCGGGCGAACTATGGCTACACCTTC. This gives the protein CASSVRANYGYTF.

This clone was found a few times. V and J are TRBV4-3 and TRBJ2-3, with D possibly matching TRBD2 (5 bases). Germline lookup yields CDR1 LGHNA and CDR2 YSLEER. The CDR3 extends over 15 amino acids. The germline V and J ends were trimmed by 0 bases and 4 bases, with 11 bases remaining between them. Here the CDR3 reads CASSQDRGSADTQYF. In DNA form, the CDR3 reads TGCGCCAGCAGCCAAGATAGAGGGTCCGCAGATACGCAGTATTTT.

As DNA, the CDR3 is TGTGCCAGCAGCTTCCGTCCAGCGGGAGGGGTGAATGAGCAGTTCTTC. This encodes CASSFRPAGGVNEQFF. The chain carries TRBV9 and TRBJ2-1, with 10 nucleotides matching TRBD2. V lost 4 bases, J lost 7 bases, and 11 bases stayed unmatched. The CDR3 is made up of 16 amino acids. Germline CDR1 reads SGDLS; CDR2 reads YYNGEE.

The rearrangement joins TRBV9 to TRBJ2-2; D possibly corresponds to TRBD2 (5 bases). V was trimmed by 3 bases and J by 2 bases, leaving 11 bases between them. Germline V lookup: CDR1 SGDLS, CDR2 YYNGEE. CDR3 length: 15 residues. The CDR3 bases are TGTGCCAGCAGCGGACTTAGCGCTAACACCGGGGAGCTGTTTTTT. It is translated as CASSGLSANTGELFF.

This clone was recorded once. The junction does not match germline at one end; this may be a read error. Here the CDR3 reads CASSLVEGSYF. The DNA for the CDR3 is TGTGCCAGCAGCTTAGTGGAGGGGTCGTACTTT. This sequence joins TRBV7-6 and TRBJ1-1; maybe TRBD1 (5 bases). The CDR3 is 11 amino acids. Germline CDR1 reads SGHVS; CDR2 reads FNYEAQ. Drawing the rest from reference TRBV7-6 and TRBJ1-1, the complete variable domain is GAGVSQSPRYKVTKRGQDVALRCDPISGHVSLYWYRQALGQGPEFLTYFNYEAQQDKSGLPNDRFSAERPEGSISTLTIQRTEQRDSAMYRCASSLVEGSYFGQGTRLTVV.

The chain is built from TRBV11-3 and TRBJ2-7, with a weak D call TRBD1 (5 bases). The CDR3 sequence is 15 residues long. Germline CDR1 reads SGHNT; CDR2 reads YENEEA. Trimming took 3 bases from V and 0 from J, leaving 12 bases between them. The CDR3 region is CASSFGRESSYEQYF. The CDR3 DNA reads as TGTGCCAGCAGCTTTGGCAGGGAAAGCTCCTACGAGCAGTACTTC.

The chain has TRBV19 and TRBJ1-3; TRBD1 agrees at 7 bases. Trimming cost V 5 bases and J 3 bases; bases outside gene matches: 7. Germline CDR1 is LNHDA and CDR2 is SQIVND (reference sequence). The CDR3 is made up of 15 amino acids. CDR3 protein: CASSFPRQGGNTIYF. As DNA, the CDR3 is TGTGCCAGTAGTTTTCCCAGACAGGGTGGAAACACCATATATTTT.

The chain couples TRBV6-2 or TRBV6-3 to TRBJ2-7, with 8 bases matching TRBD2. CDR1 and CDR2 (germline): MNHEY, SVGEGT. V was pared by 3 bases and J by 3 bases, with 22 bases of the junction left unmatched. This CDR3 is built from 20 residues. CDR3 loop: CASSYSRDGPQAGGLYEQYF. The CDR3 DNA sequence: TGTGCCAGCAGTTATTCCCGGGACGGACCCCAGGCGGGGGGCCTCTACGAGCAGTACTTC.

The V call is TRBV15, the J call TRBJ2-1; D perhaps matches TRBD2 (6 bases). This CDR3 contains 17 residues. CDR1 and CDR2 from the germline V gene are LNHNV and YYDKDF (reference sequence). V was pared by 0 bases and J by 4 bases, with 16 bases between. The DNA for the CDR3 is TGTGCCACCAGCAGAGATCCAACGGGAGCCCTTTACAATGAGCAGTTCTTC. This sequence encodes CATSRDPTGALYNEQFF.

This chain connects TRBV11-3 to TRBJ2-2; 9 nucleotides match TRBD1. The CDR3 runs to 15 residues. Trimming cost V 5 bases and J 6 bases; bases outside gene matches: 7. Germline V gene lookup returns CDR1 SGHNT and CDR2 YENEEA. The CDR3 region has the DNA TGTGCCAGCAGCCCTCGGACAGGGGAATCCGGGGAGCTGTTTTTT. Translation gives CASSPRTGESGELFF.

The rearrangement joins TRBV4-1 to TRBJ1-2; 9 nucleotides align to TRBD1. Unmatched junction bases numbered 10, after V lost 3 bases and J lost 5 bases. From germline, CDR1 is MGHRA and CDR2 YSYEKL. The CDR3 has 16 amino acids. CDR3 in amino acids: CASSQVGTGLRYGYTF. For the CDR3, the DNA is TGCGCCAGCAGCCAGGTTGGGACAGGGTTACGGTATGGCTACACCTTC.

This clone has a handful of counts. This rearrangement joins TRBV5-4 to TRBJ1-1; 8 nucleotides align to TRBD1. V gave up 5 bases and J gave up 6 bases; unmatched junction bases: 15. Germline V gene data show CDR1 as SGHNT and CDR2 as YYREEE (reference sequence). The CDR3 is 16 residues long. The DNA of the CDR3 is TGTGCCAGCAGTGCCTCCCCAGGGGGCTCTGGCTCTGAAGCTTTCTTT. Translating gives CASSASPGGSGSEAFF. Drawing the rest from reference TRBV5-4 and TRBJ1-1, the complete variable domain is ETGVTQSPTHLIKTRGQQVTLRCSSQSGHNTVSWYQQALGQGPQFIFQYYREEENGRGNFPPRFSGLQFPNYSSELNVNALELDDSALYLCASSASPGGSGSEAFFGQGTRLTVV.

The chain is built from TRBV5-1 and TRBJ1-1, with D unclear. The germline gives CDR1 SGHRS, CDR2 YFSETQ. Trimming removed 0 bases at V and 2 bases at J, with 5 bases between. The CDR3 extends over 13 amino acids. In DNA, the CDR3 is TGCGCCAGCAGCTTGGTCAGTAACACTGAAGCTTTCTTT. Translation gives CASSLVSNTEAFF.

This chain joins TRBV5-1 and TRBJ1-2; D gene ambiguous. CDR1 SGHRS and CDR2 YFSETQ come from the germline V gene. V was trimmed by 4 bases and J by 0 bases, leaving 7 bases between them. This CDR3 comprises 13 residues. The CDR3 spells CASSPDSNYGYTF. CDR3 nucleotide sequence: TGCGCCAGCAGCCCGGACTCTAACTATGGCTACACCTTC. Full variable domain (missing parts from reference TRBV5-1 and TRBJ1-2): KAGVTQTPRYLIKTRGQQVTLSCSPISGHRSVSWYQQTPGQGLQFLFEYFSETQRNKGNFPGRFSGRQFSNSRSEMNVSTLELGDSALYLCASSPDSNYGYTFGSGTRLTVV.

The genes are TRBV5-1 and TRBJ1-2; 8 bases fit TRBD1. This CDR3 has 14 amino acids. The germline V gene encodes CDR1 SGHRS and CDR2 YFSETQ. J was trimmed by 4 bases and V by 4 bases; bases with no gene match: 6. CDR3: CASSPDREGYGYTF. CDR3 nucleotide sequence: TGCGCCAGCAGCCCGGACAGGGAGGGCTATGGCTACACCTTC.

The chain joins TRBV18 to TRBJ1-6, with D possibly being TRBD1 (5 bases). The V and J ends lost 3 bases and 5 bases respectively, with 8 bases between them. Germline CDR1 is KGHSH and CDR2 is LQKENI. CDR3 length: 14 residues. CDR3 nucleotide sequence: TGTGCCAGCTCACCGGACACTGATAATTCACCCCTCCACTTT. Its protein product is CASSPDTDNSPLHF.

J is TRBJ1-6 and V is TRBV6-4; no definite D call. CDR1 is MRHNA and CDR2 is SNTAGT in the germline V gene. The CDR3 length is 15 residues. V was shortened by 8 bases and J by 0 bases, with 11 bases between the two germline ends. The CDR3 bases are TGTGCCAGCTCCGACTGGAGCTCCTATAATTCACCCCTCCACTTT. As protein: CASSDWSSYNSPLHF.